This is a list of T cell receptor beta chains from one sample in a study of long-term antiretroviral therapy in people with HIV. Libraries were prepared by immunoSEQ multiplex PCR; TCRdb keeps only in-frame clonotypes and omits some of them. The data contain around 13,000 clones, about 80% of them singletons. The specimen was unsorted PBMCs, collected 3.2 years before starting antiretroviral therapy. These receptors were collected from a man aged 40-50 years with HIV. Each CDR3 is given with its conserved first and last residue. A D gene is named only where the DNA matches it firmly. Some rows have no size entry. The others give once, few or many, or a class for an expanded clone.

v_call,j_call,clone_size,d_call,cdr3_aa,cdr3_nt
TRBV2,TRBJ2-7,-,-,CASMGVITYEQYF,TGTGCCAGCATGGGGGTAATCACCTACGAGCAGTACTTC
TRBV23-1,TRBJ1-1,-,-,CASSQGLTEAFF,TGCGCCAGCAGTCAAGGCCTCACTGAAGCTTTCTTT
TRBV6-1,TRBJ1-1,-,-,CASGGLRGGNTEAFF,TGTGCCAGCGGGGGACTGAGAGGGGGGAACACTGAAGCTTTCTTT
TRBV5-6,TRBJ1-2,-,TRBD1,CASSPGTAYGYTF,TGTGCCAGCAGCCCCGGGACAGCCTATGGCTACACCTTC
TRBV4-1,TRBJ1-2,-,TRBD1,CASSQVVGQSNYGYTF,TGCGCCAGCAGCCAAGTTGTGGGACAGTCGAACTATGGCTACACCTTC
TRBV19,TRBJ1-4,few,-,CASRRGGAEKLFF,TGTGCCAGTAGGCGCGGGGGCGCGGAAAAACTGTTTTTT
TRBV9,TRBJ1-6,-,-,CASSPYGGDDSPLHF,TGTGCCAGCAGCCCCTATGGGGGAGACGATTCACCCCTCCACTTT
TRBV10-2,TRBJ1-1,-,-,CASSESRGMNTEAFF,TGCGCCAGCAGTGAGTCGCGGGGTATGAACACTGAAGCTTTCTTT
TRBV9,TRBJ1-5,-,-,CASSGGGNQPQHF,TGTGCCAGCAGCGGAGGGGGCAATCAGCCCCAGCATTTT
TRBV19,TRBJ1-5,-,TRBD1,CASSRQGNQPQHF,TGTGCCAGTAGTAGACAGGGGAATCAGCCCCAGCATTTT
TRBV10-2,TRBJ1-6,-,TRBD1,CASSRTGDRSPLHF,TGCGCCAGCAGCCGGACAGGGGATCGATCACCCCTCCACTTT
TRBV5-6,TRBJ1-2,medium-sized,TRBD1,CASSFRDSYGYTF,TGTGCCAGCAGCTTCCGGGACAGCTATGGCTACACCTTC
TRBV6-5,TRBJ1-1,-,TRBD1,CASSYLGQGNTEAFF,TGTGCCAGCAGTTATTTGGGACAGGGAAACACTGAAGCTTTCTTT
TRBV27,TRBJ2-3,-,-,CASSLILGSDTQYF,TGTGCCAGCAGTCTTATCCTCGGGTCAGATACGCAGTATTTT
TRBV4-1,TRBJ1-2,-,-,CASSHPASKPGGYTF,TGCGCCAGCAGCCATCCAGCCTCAAAGCCGGGCGGCTACACCTTC
TRBV19,TRBJ1-4,-,-,CASSMGRTHFATNEKLFF,TGTGCCAGTAGTATGGGCAGGACCCACTTTGCAACTAATGAAAAACTGTTTTTT
TRBV11-3,TRBJ1-6,medium-sized,-,CASSLEGYNSPLHF,TGTGCCAGCAGCTTAGAAGGCTATAATTCACCCCTCCACTTT
TRBV2,TRBJ1-1,-,-,CATLLTEAFF,TGTGCCACCCTATTAACTGAAGCTTTCTTT
TRBV19,TRBJ1-6,few,TRBD1,CASSTTGESPLHF,TGTGCCAGTAGTACGACAGGGGAGTCACCCCTCCACTTT
TRBV10-3,TRBJ2-5,-,-,CAIRVEGGGTQYF,TGTGCCATCAGGGTGGAGGGCGGTGGGACCCAGTACTTC
TRBV5-1,TRBJ1-2,-,TRBD1,CASSPVETGGDAYTF,TGCGCCAGCAGCCCTGTTGAGACAGGGGGAGACGCCTACACCTTC
TRBV5-5,TRBJ2-2,-,TRBD1,CASSLRDRHTGELFF,TGTGCCAGCAGCTTGCGGGACAGACACACCGGGGAGCTGTTTTTT
TRBV4-1,TRBJ2-4,medium-sized,-,CASSQEGDPPSLSDIQYF,TGCGCCAGCAGCCAAGAGGGGGACCCCCCCTCGTTATCGGACATTCAGTACTTC
TRBV27,TRBJ2-1,once,-,CASSLWGAGSNEQFF,TGTGCCAGCAGTTTGTGGGGGGCCGGATCCAATGAGCAGTTCTTC
TRBV5-1,TRBJ1-6,-,-,CASSLDGRNSPLHF,TGCGCCAGCAGCTTGGACGGGAGAAATTCACCCCTCCACTTT
TRBV5-1,TRBJ1-1,-,TRBD1,CASNTGTGYTEAFF,TGCGCCAGCAATACCGGGACAGGTTACACTGAAGCTTTCTTT
TRBV27,TRBJ1-1,-,-,CASRGRWNTEAFF,TGTGCCAGCCGGGGAAGATGGAATACTGAAGCTTTCTTT
TRBV5-5,TRBJ1-1,once,-,CASSFWGAGNTEAFF,TGTGCCAGCAGCTTTTGGGGGGCTGGGAACACTGAAGCTTTCTTT
TRBV5-1,TRBJ1-1,-,-,CASSWSGNTEAFF,TGCGCCAGCAGCTGGTCGGGGAACACTGAAGCTTTCTTT
TRBV4-1,TRBJ1-1,-,-,CASSQVGSMNTEAFF,TGCGCCAGCAGCCAAGTGGGGAGTATGAACACTGAAGCTTTCTTT
TRBV9,TRBJ2-7,-,-,CASSGEGGMSSYEQYF,TGTGCCAGCAGCGGCGAAGGGGGTATGAGCTCCTACGAGCAGTACTTC